The entry below gives a single T cell receptor beta chain sequence along with its context. The second PCR ran about 6 to 11 cycles with a sample-barcoded 5' primer and J-beta primers. TCRdb reprocessed the 5' RACE reads with MiXCR, giving one entry per CDR3 protein. The sample contains hundreds of thousands of distinct CDR3 sequences, around 43% of which appear only once. The entry originates in a study of blood T cells in healthy people across ages. The CDR3 consists of 13 residues. CDR1 and CDR2 from the germline V gene are DFQATT and SNEGSKA (reference sequence). V lost 5 bases and J 4 bases, leaving 11 bases between the germline ends. Total RNA extracted from each sample amounted to at least 5.5 micrograms.

Sequencing was carried out using blood. This chain uses TRBV20-1 with TRBJ1-4, with no clear D. This receptor was identified in a man aged 60 to 75 in good health. The chain's CDR3 is CSAPRESNEKLFF. The CDR3 DNA follows: TGCAGTGCTCCCCGCGAGAGTAATGAAAAACTGTTTTTT.